A selection of T cell receptor beta chains follows, all from one sample in a study of CDR3 diversity in severe acne. MiXCR, applied by TCRdb to the PCR reads, yields one record per CDR3 protein. The data hold about 90,000 distinct CDR3 sequences, with over 45% observed a single time. Input material: blood. These receptors all come from a male donor in good health, serving as a control. Each CDR3 is given with its conserved first and last residue. Fields, in order: V gene, J gene, CDR3 protein.

TRBV9	TRBJ2-7	CASSVEEYRGEQYF
TRBV20-1	TRBJ1-2	CSATPWDRELGYTF
TRBV24-1	TRBJ2-3	CATALPLGLITDTQYF
TRBV5-1	TRBJ1-1	CASRTQEDTEAFF
TRBV5-1	TRBJ1-5	CASSPDSFGQPQHF
TRBV24-1	TRBJ2-7	CAAHLPRQGETYEQYF
TRBV5-1	TRBJ2-5	CASRRRSNQETQYF
TRBV2	TRBJ2-7	CASSISLVEQYF
TRBV6-2/TRBV6-3	TRBJ2-7	CASRYRGLARGEQYF
TRBV25-1	TRBJ1-4	CASRENEKLFF
TRBV5-1	TRBJ2-1	CASSPGTSGGAGEQFF
TRBV24-1	TRBJ1-3	CATSETQTGGVPGSGNTIYF
TRBV11-2	TRBJ2-7	CASSPVDSLRYEQYF
TRBV15	TRBJ1-3	CATSRDQGAYPGNTIYF
TRBV7-8	TRBJ1-6	CASSLGQGLPGSPLHF